Only one count was recorded for the clone carrying this T cell receptor beta chain. Antigen: not known. Other DNA sequences within the sample encode an identical CDR3. Donors had no recently reported acute infections or vaccinations and were HIV-negative. This sample was taken from a study of shared clonotypes between healthy human individuals. Study summary: Donor composition was two women and a few men, aged 18 to 49. Whole-study findings and limits: Larger richness was generally estimated for naive than memory subsets.

The test was conducted at deep level. Profiled with immunoSEQ multiplex PCR; TCRdb holds only in-frame clones, not every one. The table shows 2.3 million or so clones, with 93% occurring only once. Sequenced input: naive CD4+ T cells from PBMCs. Subset: CD45RA+ positively selected. The TCR sequence derives from a man between 18 and 35 years old in good health. Some clones in this sample may be carry-over from other donors' samples.

DNA for the CDR3: TGTGCCAGCAGTTTATTAGGGCAGGGAGGATACGAGCAGTACTTC. It yields the protein CASSLLGQGGYEQYF. This rearrangement joins TRBV28 to TRBJ2-7, with a tentative D call TRBD2 (6 bases). Germline V CDR1 and CDR2: MDHEN, SYDVKM. This CDR3 is built from 15 residues. The V end was cut by 1 base, the J end by 4 bases, with 14 bases between.